The table lists the clone carrying this TCR beta chain with a count of one. Its antigen is not identified. This sample was included in a study of T cells in localized non-small cell lung cancer. General observations from the study: Measurement of T cell clonality placed uninvolved adjacent lung highest, above the level in tumor. Sequencing was limited to one tumor region, leaving the possibility of heterogeneity open. Longer overall survival accompanied higher blood T cell density. Appearances in adjacent lung were noted for a median about 60 of the top 100 tumor clones.

Measured with immunoSEQ multiplex PCR; TCRdb has only the in-frame clones, and not every one. The sample gives some 51,000 clones, about nine tenths of which show up once; approximately 5% is in the top ten. CDR1 SGHVS and CDR2 FQNEAQ come from the germline V gene. V gave up 2 bases and J gave up 3 bases, with 17 bases separating them. The CDR3 totals 17 residues. This chain links TRBV7-8 with TRBJ1-3; no reliable D call. This specimen consisted of peripheral blood, obtained before any cancer treatment. The TCR comes from a woman aged 35 to 75 with stage I lung adenocarcinoma. CDR3 protein: CASSLYGEDLIGNTIYF. DNA for the CDR3: TGTGCCAGCAGCTTATACGGGGAGGACTTAATTGGAAACACCATATATTTT.